Below are 9 T cell receptor beta chains sequenced from a single sample in a study of cytotoxic CD8 clonotypes in ibrutinib-treated CLL. Clones were read by immunoSEQ multiplex PCR, and TCRdb kept only the in-frame ones, dropping some. The profile shows approximately 210,000 clones, over 55% of them singletons. Sequenced here: PBMCs, sampled after 24 months of ibrutinib treatment. These receptors came from a human donor with chronic lymphocytic leukemia.

A few counts support this clone. The sample holds other DNA sequences that translate to the same CDR3. The chain links TRBV9 to TRBJ1-2; 7 bases agree with TRBD1. Germline CDR1 SGDLS, CDR2 YYNGEE. The CDR3 loop spans 14 amino acids. Trimming took 2 bases from V and 2 from J; bases not matched to a gene: 3. The CDR3, as DNA: TGTGCCAGCAGCGTTGGGACAGACAACTATGGCTACACCTTC. This codes for CASSVGTDNYGYTF.

This clone is a singleton in its sample. The gene calls are TRBV2 and TRBJ2-5, with no clear D. From germline, CDR1 is SNHLY and CDR2 FYNNEI. The CDR3 sequence is 10 residues long. Trimming took 11 bases from V and 9 from J, leaving 13 bases between them. Here the CDR3 reads CALHRAPQYF. CDR3 coding DNA: TGTGCCCTACATAGAGCGCCCCAGTACTTC. Full variable domain (outside the CDR3, taken from reference TRBV2 and TRBJ2-5): EPEVTQTPSHQVTQMGQEVILRCVPISNHLYFYWYRQILGQKVEFLVSFYNNEISEKSEIFDDQFSVERPDGSNFTLKIRSTKLEDSAMYFCALHRAPQYFGPGTRLLVL.

The chain couples TRBV29-1 to TRBJ2-2; 8 bases are shared with TRBD2. In germline, CDR1 is SQVTM, CDR2 ANQGSEA. Trimming cost V 4 bases and J 4 bases; bases outside gene matches: 5. The CDR3 has 14 residues. Here the CDR3 DNA reads TGCAGCGTTGTGTTTAGCGGGGCCACCGGGGAGCTGTTTTTT. It translates to CSVVFSGATGELFF.

The chain employs TRBV9 and TRBJ2-7; 7 nucleotides agree with TRBD1. J lost 3 bases, V lost 1 base, and 4 bases had no gene match. This CDR3 spans 14 amino acids. The germline gives CDR1 SGDLS, CDR2 YYNGEE. The CDR3 sequence is CASSVRDSLYEQYF. The CDR3 DNA follows: TGTGCCAGCAGCGTACGGGACAGCCTCTACGAGCAGTACTTC. Using reference TRBV9 and TRBJ2-7 for the parts outside the CDR3, the full variable domain is DSGVTQTPKHLITATGQRVTLRCSPRSGDLSVYWYQQSLDQGLQFLIQYYNGEERAKGNILERFSAQQFPDLHSELNLSSLELGDSALYFCASSVRDSLYEQYFGPGTRLTVT.

The V call is TRBV4-2, the J call TRBJ2-7; tentatively, D is TRBD2 (5 bases). The CDR3 runs 18 residues. From germline, CDR1 is LGHNA and CDR2 YNFKEQ. With 1 base removed from V and 5 bases from J, the gap between germline ends came to 24 bases. CDR3 coding DNA: TGTGCCAGCAGCCAAGTATCGGCCAGCGGAGGTCGCAAAAACGAGCAGTACTTC. Its protein is CASSQVSASGGRKNEQYF.

This chain links TRBV27 with TRBJ2-7; 8 nucleotides match TRBD2. The V segment lost 6 bases and the J segment 5 bases; nucleotides outside the gene matches: 9. The CDR3 is 14 amino acids. Germline CDR1 MNHEY, CDR2 SMNVEV (reference sequence). The CDR3 bases are TGTGCCAGCAGACGGACTAGCAAGTTCCACGAGCAGTACTTC. Residues: CASRRTSKFHEQYF.

This clone was seen once. The chain carries TRBV5-8 and TRBJ1-1; TRBD1 agrees at 9 bases. Unmatched junction bases numbered 1, after V lost 2 bases and J lost 5 bases. This CDR3 comprises 13 residues. Per germline, CDR1 SGHTS and CDR2 YDEGEE. CDR3 coding DNA: TGTGCCAGCAGCTTACAGGGGGCGACTGAAGCTTTCTTT. Its protein is CASSLQGATEAFF.

This rearrangement joins TRBV6-4 to TRBJ2-2; 7 bases align to TRBD2. Germline assignment: CDR1 MRHNA and CDR2 SNTAGT. The V segment lost 2 bases and the J segment 0 bases; nucleotides outside the gene matches: 3. This CDR3 has 16 amino acids. The CDR3 protein is CASSDGAGANTGELFF. Here the CDR3 DNA reads TGTGCCAGCAGTGACGGTGCGGGAGCGAACACCGGGGAGCTGTTTTTT.

CDR3 nucleotide sequence: TGTGCCATCAGTGAGTCGACTAGCGGGACAAACGAGCAGTACTTC. Its protein is CAISESTSGTNEQYF. V is TRBV10-3 and J is TRBJ2-7, with TRBD2 identical over 11 bases. The CDR3 loop spans 15 amino acids. Germline V gene lookup returns CDR1 ENHRY and CDR2 SYGVKD. With V trimmed by 0 bases and J by 5 bases, 3 bases remained unmatched.